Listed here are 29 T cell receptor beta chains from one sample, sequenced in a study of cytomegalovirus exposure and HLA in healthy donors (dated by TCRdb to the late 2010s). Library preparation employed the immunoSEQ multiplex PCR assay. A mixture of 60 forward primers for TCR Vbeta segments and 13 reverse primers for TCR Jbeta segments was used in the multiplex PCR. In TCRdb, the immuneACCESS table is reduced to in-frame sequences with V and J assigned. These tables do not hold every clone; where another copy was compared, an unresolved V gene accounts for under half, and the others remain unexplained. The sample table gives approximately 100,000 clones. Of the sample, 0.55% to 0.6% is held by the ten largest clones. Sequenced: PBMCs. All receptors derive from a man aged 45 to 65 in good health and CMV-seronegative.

The CDR3 DNA follows: TGTGCCAGCAGCGTAGCTAGCGGATCCTACGAGCAGTACTTC. Its translation: CASSVASGSYEQYF. The J gene is TRBJ2-7, the V gene TRBV9; 7 bases line up with TRBD2. V was pared by 0 bases and J by 1 base, with 1 base of the junction left unmatched. Germline values: CDR1 SGDLS, CDR2 YYNGEE. The CDR3 has 14 residues. The complete variable domain, with remaining parts taken from reference TRBV9 and TRBJ2-7, reads DSGVTQTPKHLITATGQRVTLRCSPRSGDLSVYWYQQSLDQGLQFLIQYYNGEERAKGNILERFSAQQFPDLHSELNLSSLELGDSALYFCASSVASGSYEQYFGPGTRLTVT.

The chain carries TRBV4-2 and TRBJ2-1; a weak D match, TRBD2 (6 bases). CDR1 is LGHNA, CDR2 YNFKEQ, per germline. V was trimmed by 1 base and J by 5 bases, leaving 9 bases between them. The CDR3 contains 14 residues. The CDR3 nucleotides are TGTGCCAGCAGCCAAGCGGGAGCGCACAATGAGCAGTTCTTC. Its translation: CASSQAGAHNEQFF.

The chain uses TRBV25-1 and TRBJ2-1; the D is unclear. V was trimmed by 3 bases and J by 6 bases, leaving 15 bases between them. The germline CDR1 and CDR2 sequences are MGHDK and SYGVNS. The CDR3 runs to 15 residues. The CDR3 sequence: CASSDTQQLRNEQFF. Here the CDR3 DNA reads TGTGCCAGCAGTGACACCCAACAATTACGCAATGAGCAGTTCTTC.

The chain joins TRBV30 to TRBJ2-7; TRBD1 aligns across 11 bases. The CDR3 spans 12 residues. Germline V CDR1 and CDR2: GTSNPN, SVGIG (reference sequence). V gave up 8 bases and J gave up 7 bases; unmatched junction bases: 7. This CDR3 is CARTGGAGEQYF. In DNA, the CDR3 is TGTGCCCGGACAGGGGGCGCGGGGGAGCAGTACTTC.

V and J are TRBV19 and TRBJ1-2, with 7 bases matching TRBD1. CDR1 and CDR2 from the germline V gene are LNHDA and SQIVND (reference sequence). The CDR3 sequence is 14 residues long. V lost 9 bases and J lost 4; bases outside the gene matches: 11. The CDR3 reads CASRRQGPSYGYTF. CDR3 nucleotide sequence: TGTGCCAGCCGGAGACAGGGACCCAGCTATGGCTACACCTTC.

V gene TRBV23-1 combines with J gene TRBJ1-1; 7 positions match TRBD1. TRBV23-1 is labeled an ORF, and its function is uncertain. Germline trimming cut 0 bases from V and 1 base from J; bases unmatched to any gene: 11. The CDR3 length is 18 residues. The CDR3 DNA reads TGCGCCAGCAGTCAATCGGGGATAGACAGGGCTAAGAACACTGAAGCTTTCTTT. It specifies CASSQSGIDRAKNTEAFF.

The CDR3 DNA reads TGTGCCAGCAGCTCTACAGGGAACTATGGCTACACCTTC. Translating it yields CASSSTGNYGYTF. This rearrangement joins TRBV5-6 to TRBJ1-2, with D possibly being TRBD1 (6 bases). V dropped 3 bases and J dropped 2 bases, with 8 bases sitting between them. The CDR3 extends over 13 amino acids. CDR1 is SGHDT, CDR2 YYEEEE, per germline.

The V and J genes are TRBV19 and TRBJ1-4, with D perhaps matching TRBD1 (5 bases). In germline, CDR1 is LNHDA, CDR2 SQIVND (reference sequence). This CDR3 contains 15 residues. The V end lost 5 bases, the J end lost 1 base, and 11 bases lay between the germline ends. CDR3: CASSPLTVTNEKLFF. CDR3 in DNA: TGTGCCAGTAGTCCCTTGACAGTAACTAATGAAAAACTGTTTTTT.

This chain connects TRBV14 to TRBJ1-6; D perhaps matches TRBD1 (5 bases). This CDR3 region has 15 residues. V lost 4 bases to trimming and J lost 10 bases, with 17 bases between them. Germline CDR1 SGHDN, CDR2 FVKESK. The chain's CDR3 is CASSPRGQGRSPLHF. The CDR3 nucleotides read TGTGCCAGCAGCCCCCGAGGACAAGGTCGGTCACCCCTCCACTTT.

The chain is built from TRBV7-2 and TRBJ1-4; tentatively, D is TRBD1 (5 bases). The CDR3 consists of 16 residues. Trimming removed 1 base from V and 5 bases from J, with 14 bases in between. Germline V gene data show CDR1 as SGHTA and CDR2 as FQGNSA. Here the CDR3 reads CASSLVGRGGNEKLFF. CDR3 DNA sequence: TGTGCCAGCAGCTTAGTCGGTCGGGGGGGGAATGAAAAACTGTTTTTT.

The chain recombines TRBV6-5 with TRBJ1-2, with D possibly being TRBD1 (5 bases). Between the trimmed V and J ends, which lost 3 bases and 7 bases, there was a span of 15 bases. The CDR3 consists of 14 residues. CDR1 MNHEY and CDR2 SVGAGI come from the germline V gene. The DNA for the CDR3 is TGTGCCAGCAGTTATTTCGTAGGGGCCAGTGGCTACACCTTC. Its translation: CASSYFVGASGYTF.

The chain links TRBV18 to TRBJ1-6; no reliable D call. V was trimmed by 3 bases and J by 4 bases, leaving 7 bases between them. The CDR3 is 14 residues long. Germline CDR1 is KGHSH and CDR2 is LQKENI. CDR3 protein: CASSPVQYNSPLHF. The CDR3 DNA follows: TGTGCCAGCTCACCGGTACAGTATAATTCACCCCTCCACTTT.

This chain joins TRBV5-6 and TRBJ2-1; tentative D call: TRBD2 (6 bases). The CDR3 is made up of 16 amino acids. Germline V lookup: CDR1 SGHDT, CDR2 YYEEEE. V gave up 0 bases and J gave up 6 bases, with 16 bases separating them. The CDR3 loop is CASSLEGAGLGNEQFF. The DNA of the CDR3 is TGTGCCAGCAGCTTGGAGGGCGCGGGGCTTGGCAATGAGCAGTTCTTC.

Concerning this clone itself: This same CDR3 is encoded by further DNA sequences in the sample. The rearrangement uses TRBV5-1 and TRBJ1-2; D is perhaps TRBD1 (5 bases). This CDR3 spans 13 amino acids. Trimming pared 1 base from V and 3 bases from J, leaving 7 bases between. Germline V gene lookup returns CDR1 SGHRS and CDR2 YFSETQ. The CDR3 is CASSLLGDYGYTF. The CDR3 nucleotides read TGCGCCAGCAGCTTGTTAGGGGACTATGGCTACACCTTC.

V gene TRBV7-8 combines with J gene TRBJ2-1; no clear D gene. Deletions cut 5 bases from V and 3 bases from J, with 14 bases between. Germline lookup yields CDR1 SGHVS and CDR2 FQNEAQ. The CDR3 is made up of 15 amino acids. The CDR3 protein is CASSPRRNSYNEQFF. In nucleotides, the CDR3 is TGTGCCAGCAGCCCCCGGCGAAACAGCTACAATGAGCAGTTCTTC.

The CDR3 DNA is TGTGCCAGTAGTAAGGGGGTTTCCACAGATACGCAGTATTTT. It yields the protein CASSKGVSTDTQYF. The chain carries TRBV19 and TRBJ2-3, with a possible D match to TRBD1 (6 bases). Germline loops: CDR1 LNHDA, CDR2 SQIVND (reference sequence). Trimming cost V 4 bases and J 2 bases, with 10 bases left between them. The length of the CDR3 is 14 residues.

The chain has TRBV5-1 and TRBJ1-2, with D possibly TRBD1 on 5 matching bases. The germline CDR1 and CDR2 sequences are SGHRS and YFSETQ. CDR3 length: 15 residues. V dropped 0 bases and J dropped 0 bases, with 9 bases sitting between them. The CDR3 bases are TGCGCCAGCAGCTTGGACGGCAGGGCTAACTATGGCTACACCTTC. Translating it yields CASSLDGRANYGYTF.

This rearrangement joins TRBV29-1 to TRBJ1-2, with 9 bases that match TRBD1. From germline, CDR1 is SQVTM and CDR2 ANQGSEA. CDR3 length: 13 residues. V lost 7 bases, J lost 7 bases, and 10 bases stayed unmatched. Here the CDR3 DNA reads TGCAGCGCTCCGGACAGGGGAGGTCTTGGCTACACCTTC. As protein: CSAPDRGGLGYTF.

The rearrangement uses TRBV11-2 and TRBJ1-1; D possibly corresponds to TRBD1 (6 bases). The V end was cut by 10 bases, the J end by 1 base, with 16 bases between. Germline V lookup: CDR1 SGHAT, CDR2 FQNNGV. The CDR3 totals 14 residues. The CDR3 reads CATRGGGGNTEAFF. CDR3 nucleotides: TGTGCCACCAGAGGGGGGGGTGGGAACACTGAAGCTTTCTTT.

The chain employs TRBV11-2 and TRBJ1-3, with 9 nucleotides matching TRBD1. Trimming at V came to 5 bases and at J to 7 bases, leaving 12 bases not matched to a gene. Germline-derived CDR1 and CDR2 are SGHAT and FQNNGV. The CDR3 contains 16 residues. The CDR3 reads CASSLPGGTGLNTIYF. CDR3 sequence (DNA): TGTGCCAGCAGCCTCCCAGGCGGGACAGGGCTCAACACCATATATTTT.

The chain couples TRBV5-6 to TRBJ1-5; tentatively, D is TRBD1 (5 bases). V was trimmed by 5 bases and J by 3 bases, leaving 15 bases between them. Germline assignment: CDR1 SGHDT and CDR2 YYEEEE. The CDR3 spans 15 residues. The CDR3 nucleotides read TGTGCCAGCAGTCTACGGGGGGGGTTCAATCAGCCCCAGCATTTT. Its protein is CASSLRGGFNQPQHF.

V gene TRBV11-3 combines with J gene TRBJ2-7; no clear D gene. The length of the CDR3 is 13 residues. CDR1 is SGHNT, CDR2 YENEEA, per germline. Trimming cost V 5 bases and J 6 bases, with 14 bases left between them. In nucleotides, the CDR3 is TGTGCCAGCAGCCCCGCTTTATTAGCCGAGCAGTACTTC. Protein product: CASSPALLAEQYF.

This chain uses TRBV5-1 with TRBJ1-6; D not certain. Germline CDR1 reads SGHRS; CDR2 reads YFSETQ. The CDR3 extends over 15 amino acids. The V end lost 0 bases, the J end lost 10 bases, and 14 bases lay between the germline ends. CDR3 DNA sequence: TGCGCCAGCAGCTTGGATGGTGGGCAGGCGTCACCCCTCCACTTT. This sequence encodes CASSLDGGQASPLHF.

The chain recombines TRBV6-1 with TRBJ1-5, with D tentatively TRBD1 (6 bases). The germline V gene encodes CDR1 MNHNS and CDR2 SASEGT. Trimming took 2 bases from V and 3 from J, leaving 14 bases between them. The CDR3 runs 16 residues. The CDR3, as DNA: TGTGCCAGCAGTGAACGGCAGGGGCCTACCAATCAGCCCCAGCATTTT. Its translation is CASSERQGPTNQPQHF.

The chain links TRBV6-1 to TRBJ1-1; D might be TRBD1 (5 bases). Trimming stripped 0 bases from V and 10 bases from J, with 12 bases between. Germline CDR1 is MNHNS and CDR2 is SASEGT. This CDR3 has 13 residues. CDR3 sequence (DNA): TGTGCCAGCAGTGAAGCGTGGCAGGGAATAGCTTTCTTT. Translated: CASSEAWQGIAFF.

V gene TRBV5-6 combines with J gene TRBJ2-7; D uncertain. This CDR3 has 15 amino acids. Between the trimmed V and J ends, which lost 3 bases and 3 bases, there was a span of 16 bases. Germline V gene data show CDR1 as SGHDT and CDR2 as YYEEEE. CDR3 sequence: CASSSGGPALYEQYF. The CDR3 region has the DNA TGTGCCAGCAGCTCCGGTGGGCCTGCCCTCTACGAGCAGTACTTC. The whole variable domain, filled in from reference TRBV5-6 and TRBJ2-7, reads DAGVTQSPTHLIKTRGQQVTLRCSPKSGHDTVSWYQQALGQGPQFIFQYYEEEERQRGNFPDRFSGHQFPNYSSELNVNALLLGDSALYLCASSSGGPALYEQYFGPGTRLTVT.

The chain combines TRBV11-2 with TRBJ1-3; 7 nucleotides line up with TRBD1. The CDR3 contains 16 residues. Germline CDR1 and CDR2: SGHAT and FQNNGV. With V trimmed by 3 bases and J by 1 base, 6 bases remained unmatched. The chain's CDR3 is CASSLGQTTSGNTIYF. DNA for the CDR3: TGTGCCAGCAGCTTGGGACAGACGACATCTGGAAACACCATATATTTT.

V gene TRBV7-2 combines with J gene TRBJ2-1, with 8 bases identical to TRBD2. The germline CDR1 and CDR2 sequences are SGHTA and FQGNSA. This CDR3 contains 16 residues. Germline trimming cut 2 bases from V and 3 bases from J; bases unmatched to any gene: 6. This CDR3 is CASSLRPGTSYNEQFF. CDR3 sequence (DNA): TGTGCCAGCAGCTTACGTCCCGGGACTAGCTACAATGAGCAGTTCTTC.

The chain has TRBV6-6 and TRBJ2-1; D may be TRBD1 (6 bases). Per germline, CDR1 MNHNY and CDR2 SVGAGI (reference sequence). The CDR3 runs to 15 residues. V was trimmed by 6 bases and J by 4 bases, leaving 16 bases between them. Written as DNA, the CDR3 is TGTGCCAGCAGCCCCCGGGACAAACCTTACAATGAGCAGTTCTTC. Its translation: CASSPRDKPYNEQFF.